This T cell receptor (beta chain) is from a study of CD8+CD57+ T cells in acquired aplastic anemia. The overall study: Across the sorted CD4+ and CD8+ cells, DNA amounts averaged about 3 ug.

The study's findings and limits: Overlap between patients and controls comprised about 28 CD8+ CDR3 sequences.

The CDR3 has 11 residues. The germline gives CDR1 DFQATT, CDR2 SNEGSKA (reference sequence). V was cut by 5 bases and J by 7 bases, with 11 bases left in between. Details on this clonotype: The antigen remains unidentified.

CD8+CD57+ cell expansion, shown by flow cytometry, had occurred in the patients selected for sequencing. Among the patients, all had severe acquired aplastic anemia. Patients had not yet gotten any therapy when their blood was taken for sampling. TCR beta VDJ and CDR3 were profiled, and genomic DNA was the template. TCRdb called the reads again in MiXCR, with one record for every CDR3 protein. The repertoire includes around 500,000 distinct CDR3 sequences, around 30% of them detected once, and less than 0.85% sits in the top ten. The sequenced sample consisted of sorted CD4+, CD8+, or CD8+CD57+ T cells (not recorded which) from PBMCs. The clonotype originates from a human donor with aplastic anemia. V gene TRBV20-1 combines with J gene TRBJ1-1, with D hard to call. This CDR3 is CSAEFADEAFF. CDR3 nucleotide sequence: TGCAGTGCTGAATTTGCGGATGAAGCTTTCTTT.